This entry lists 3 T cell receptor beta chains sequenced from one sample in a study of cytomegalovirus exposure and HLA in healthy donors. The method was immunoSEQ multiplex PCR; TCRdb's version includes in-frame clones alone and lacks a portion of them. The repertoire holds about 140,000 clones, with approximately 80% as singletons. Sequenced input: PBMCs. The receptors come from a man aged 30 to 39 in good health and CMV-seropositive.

The CDR3 nucleotides read TGCGCCAGCAGCATCGGCCCCTCAGGTGAAAAACTGTTTTTT. Amino acids: CASSIGPSGEKLFF. The chain is built from TRBV10-2 and TRBJ1-4, with D unclear. Germline V gene sequence: CDR1 WSHSY, CDR2 SAAADI. The CDR3 has 14 residues. The V gene lost 6 bases and the J gene lost 7 bases, with 15 bases spanning the gap.

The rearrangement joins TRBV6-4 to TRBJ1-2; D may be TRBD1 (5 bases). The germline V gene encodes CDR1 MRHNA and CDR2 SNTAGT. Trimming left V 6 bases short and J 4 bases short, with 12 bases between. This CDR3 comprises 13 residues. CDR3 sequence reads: CASSAREGYGYTF. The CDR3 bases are TGTGCCAGCAGCGCCAGGGAAGGCTATGGCTACACCTTC.

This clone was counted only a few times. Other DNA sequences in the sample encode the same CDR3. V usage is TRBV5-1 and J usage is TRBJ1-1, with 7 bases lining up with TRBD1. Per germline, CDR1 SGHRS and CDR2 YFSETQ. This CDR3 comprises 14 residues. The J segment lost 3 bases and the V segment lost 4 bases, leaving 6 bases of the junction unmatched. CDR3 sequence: CASSLAGGYTEAFF. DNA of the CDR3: TGCGCCAGCAGCCTGGCAGGGGGGTACACTGAAGCTTTCTTT.